This T cell receptor beta chain was retrieved from a study of blood T cell repertoires in COVID-19. Whole-study context: There were acute and convalescent COVID-19 samples, and they came from the United States, Italy and Spain. Sources were T cells, B-cell-depleted T cells, or PBMCs; the material itself was cDNA or gDNA.

Unmatched junction bases numbered 16, after V lost 7 bases and J lost 3 bases. The CDR3 is made up of 18 amino acids. The germline V gene encodes CDR1 SGHDN and CDR2 FVKESK. Per the original data handling: Amplification with reference gene primers provided the estimates of nucleated cell counts. Method: immunoSEQ multiplex PCR; TCRdb's copy keeps in-frame clones and lacks some. For V, J and clone size, that table is used; D and trimming come from the DNA. Of under 30,000 clones in the sample, over 70% are singletons; the top ten hold 25%. Sequencing used peripheral blood. This TCR was recovered from a human donor with active COVID-19. The donor label of this sample is uncertain. The chain recombines TRBV14 with TRBJ2-1; 9 bases align to TRBD1. The CDR3 here is CASTRTGVFRMDYNEQFF. DNA of the CDR3: TGTGCCAGCACGCGGACAGGGGTTTTTAGAATGGACTACAATGAGCAGTTCTTC.